A single sample gave rise to the 11 T cell receptor beta chains below, sequenced in a study of neurological immune-mediated disorders (dated by TCRdb to 2018 to 2020). The library was made by 5' RACE. Sequencing took place on an Illumina HiSeq 2500. TCRdb reran the public reads through fastp at Q25 and MiXCR, keeping productive beta chains. Each CDR3 protein appears once, grouped with its most common genes and DNA. This sample gives 40,000 to 50,000 distinct CDR3 sequences in total; approximately 10% of them show up just once. Over 20% of the sample comes from the top ten. The specimen was PBMCs. These receptors came from a woman between 40 and 55 years old with HTLV-1-associated myelopathy (HAM/TSP).

This clonotype has ten or more counts. The chain uses TRBV6-2 or TRBV6-3 and TRBJ1-2; 8 positions match TRBD1. Per germline, CDR1 MNHEY and CDR2 SVGEGT. The CDR3 is 12 amino acids. V shed 8 bases and J 2 bases; nucleotides not matched to a gene: 1. The CDR3 is CASDRGNYGYTF. The CDR3, as DNA: TGTGCCAGCGACAGGGGCAACTATGGCTACACCTTC.

In the case of this clonotype: As the CDR3 is not closed by the conserved phenylalanine or tryptophan, this likely results from a read error. This chain joins TRBV12-3 or TRBV12-4 and TRBJ1-2; a weak D match, TRBD1 (5 bases). The CDR3 totals 15 residues. V lost 5 bases and J lost 2, with 15 bases in between. The CDR3 DNA sequence: TGTGCCAGCAGTGCCTTGTGGGGCCCCAACTATGGCTACACCTTG. This codes for CASSALWGPNYGYTL.

This clonotype is hyperexpanded by share. The chain has TRBV4-1 and TRBJ1-1; tentatively, D is TRBD1 (5 bases). The CDR3 covers 13 residues. Trimming removed 4 bases at V and 2 bases at J, with 8 bases between. Germline CDR1 is MGHRA and CDR2 is YSYEKL. The CDR3 region has the DNA TGCGCCAGCAGCCGCACAGGAAACACTGAAGCTTTCTTT. Amino acid sequence: CASSRTGNTEAFF.

This clonotype has a count of ten or more. This rearrangement joins TRBV5-1 to TRBJ1-1; TRBD1 might be the D (5 bases). The CDR3 is 14 amino acids. The germline gives CDR1 SGHRS, CDR2 YFSETQ. V lost 1 base to trimming and J lost 2 bases, with 9 bases between them. The CDR3 DNA sequence: TGCGCCAGCAGCTTGACAGGCACTAACACTGAAGCTTTCTTT. It specifies CASSLTGTNTEAFF.

This clonotype was seen many times. V is TRBV4-2 and J is TRBJ1-6, with D uncertain. The germline V gene encodes CDR1 LGHNA and CDR2 YNFKEQ. The CDR3 runs 14 residues. Trimming left V 1 base short and J 8 bases short, with 9 bases between. This CDR3 is CASSQGNPDSPLHF. Here the CDR3 DNA reads TGTGCCAGCAGCCAAGGGAACCCGGATTCACCCCTCCACTTT.

This clonotype was picked up many times. The chain joins TRBV7-2 to TRBJ1-3, with D uncertain. This CDR3 region has 13 residues. V was pared by 5 bases and J by 2 bases, with 7 bases between. Germline CDR1 and CDR2: SGHTA and FQGNSA. CDR3 sequence reads: CASSEQAGNTIYF. CDR3 sequence (DNA): TGTGCCAGCAGCGAGCAGGCTGGAAACACCATATATTTT.

This clonotype was detected many times. V and J are TRBV15 and TRBJ1-3; possibly TRBD1 for D (5 bases). Germline assignment: CDR1 LNHNV and CDR2 YYDKDF (reference sequence). V lost 0 bases and J lost 8, with 14 bases in between. The CDR3 extends over 15 amino acids. The CDR3 DNA sequence: TGTGCCACCAGCAGAGATAGGCAGGGCAGGTACACCATATATTTT. Translated: CATSRDRQGRYTIYF.

This chain links TRBV7-2 with TRBJ1-2, with D unresolved. V was clipped by 0 bases and J by 2 bases, with 13 bases between them. CDR1 is SGHTA, CDR2 FQGNSA, per germline. The CDR3 runs to 16 residues. In DNA form, the CDR3 reads TGTGCCAGCAGCTTAGCTTCAGGATTTTTAAACTATGGCTACACCTTC. This gives the protein CASSLASGFLNYGYTF.

This clonotype was seen many times. An end of the junction does not agree with germline; a read error may underlie this. The chain recombines TRBV7-2 with TRBJ2-5; a possible D gene is TRBD1 (6 bases). The CDR3 has 16 amino acids. Germline V gene lookup returns CDR1 SGHTA and CDR2 FQGNSA. In DNA form, the CDR3 reads TGTGCCAGCAGCGTAGCCCCCGGGACAATAATTGAGACCCAGTACTTC. Protein product: CASSVAPGTIIETQYF.

This clonotype was picked up many times. CDR3 DNA sequence: TGCAGCGTTGTCGGGGGTACGGGCACTGAAGCTTTCTTT. It yields the protein CSVVGGTGTEAFF. The V and J genes are TRBV29-1 and TRBJ1-1, with D possibly TRBD1 on 5 matching bases. The V end was cut by 4 bases, the J end by 4 bases, with 13 bases between. The CDR3 has 13 amino acids. The germline V gene has CDR1 SQVTM and CDR2 ANQGSEA.

There are many counts of this clonotype. V usage is TRBV6-4 and J usage is TRBJ2-1, with 8 bases identical to TRBD2. Germline-derived CDR1 and CDR2 are MRHNA and SNTAGT. The ends lost 3 bases at V and 6 bases at J; junction bases unmatched: 10. There are 16 residues in the CDR3. The CDR3 DNA is TGTGCCAGCAGTGAATCCCGGACTAGCTATTTCAATGAGCAGTTCTTC. Protein product: CASSESRTSYFNEQFF.